This TCR beta chain was documented in a study of T cell clonality in common variable immunodeficiency. Study-level points and caveats: The cause of increased CVID clonality remains unclear without subpopulation sequencing. Compared with controls, CVID subjects had fewer shared TCRbeta clones. Fewer deletions and N-nucleotide insertions were reportedly seen in common variable immunodeficiency TCR beta sequences.

A note on this clone: Its cognate antigen is unknown. The CDR3 end falls 3 residues outside the read, so it is completed with the germline J gene.

Germline values: CDR1 SNHLY, CDR2 FYNNEI. The CDR3 consists of 15 residues. Losses at the gene ends were 2 bases for V and 3 bases for J; bases not matched to a gene: 3. This table comes from immunoSEQ multiplex PCR, and its TCRdb copy is limited to in-frame clones, with some not included. The repertoire consists of 20,000 to 30,000 clones, none detected only once. Aged about 9 to 64 years, CVID subjects averaged about 42 years old. Donors gave roughly 4.5 to 9 ml heparinized peripheral whole blood. The rearrangement uses TRBV2 and TRBJ2-1; TRBD2 matches at 8 bases. This TCR came from a human donor with common variable immunodeficiency. Sequencing used peripheral blood mononuclear cells. The CDR3 DNA, read in part, is TGTGCCAGCAGTGAACGGCGGGAGGTCTACAATGAG. Protein sequence: CASSERREVYNE. The entire CDR3 sequence reads CASSERREVYNEQFF.